The TCR beta chain described here comes from a study of T cell changes during pregnancy in multiple sclerosis. CDR3 length equals 18 residues. J gave up 2 bases and V 1 base, and 11 bases lay outside the gene matches. CDR1 is KGHSH, CDR2 LQKENI, per germline. The method was immunoSEQ multiplex PCR; TCRdb's version includes in-frame clones alone and lacks a portion of them. The table has just under 85,000 clones, approximately 93% seen once. The J gene is TRBJ2-3, the V gene TRBV18, with 8 bases matching TRBD2. This TCR was recovered from a female donor with multiple sclerosis, enrolled in a pregnancy study. Here the sequenced sample was peripheral blood, taken in the first trimester of pregnancy. The CDR3 protein is CASSPLAASGGPTDTQYF. In DNA form, the CDR3 reads TGTGCCAGCTCACCACTTGCGGCGAGCGGGGGCCCCACAGATACGCAGTATTTT. The full variable domain, in which reference TRBV18 and TRBJ2-3 provide the parts outside the CDR3, is NAGVMQNPRHLVRRRGQEARLRCSPMKGHSHVYWYRQLPEEGLKFMVYLQKENIIDESGMPKERFSAEFPKEGPSILRIQQVVRGDSAAYFCASSPLAASGGPTDTQYFGPGTRLTVL.